The source of this T cell receptor (beta chain) is a study of tumor-infiltrating lymphocytes in primary liver carcinoma. Study overall: The patients, men and women alike, were aged 30 to 69 years. T1-T3 N0M0 was the stage of the tumors, which were roughly 4 to 10 cm across. Study-level points and caveats: Pairs of tumor regions overlapped more than tumor-adjacent and tumor-blood pairs did.

Total RNA and DNA came together from roughly 20-30 mg of bulk tissue without cell sorting. Five discrete regions of every tumor underwent sampling. The CDR3 has 17 residues. TCR beta cDNA was prepared out of around 460 ng total RNA by means of a constant-region primer. Three nested multiplex PCR rounds, a slightly modified ARM-PCR method, built the TCR beta libraries. TRBV1-TRBV30 forward and Cbeta reverse primers drove the first two roughly 10-cycle rounds. TCRdb itself ran the multiplex PCR reads through MiXCR, one entry per CDR3 protein. The sample has about 190,000 distinct CDR3 sequences; around four fifths are singletons. With respect to this clonotype: The antigen remains unidentified. The junction departs from germline at one end; a sequencing error may be responsible.

The sequenced sample consisted of tumor tissue from primary liver carcinoma. The chain carries TRBV12-3 or TRBV12-4 and TRBJ2-2, with D perhaps matching TRBD2 (6 bases). The source of this sequence is a man aged 40-49 years with primary liver carcinoma and hepatitis B virus infection. CDR3 coding DNA: TGTGCAAGCAGTTTTTTCGCCGGGGGATTAAACACCGGGGAGCTGTTTTTT. Its translation: CASSFFAGGLNTGELFF.